The 25 T cell receptor beta chains in this list originate from one sample, sequenced in a study. TCRdb re-analysed the RT-PCR reads in MiXCR, keeping a single row per CDR3 protein. The sample shows 650,000 to 800,000 distinct CDR3 sequences, more than 13% of them seen only once. Sequenced input: memory CD4+ T cells from blood. The receptors originated from a female donor in good health, serving as a healthy control.

For the CDR3, the DNA is TGTGCCAGCAGCTTCCAAGGACAGGGAGACACTGAAGCTTTCTTT. Its protein product is CASSFQGQGDTEAFF. The V call is TRBV7-2, the J call TRBJ1-1; 8 bases agree with TRBD1. The germline CDR1 and CDR2 sequences are SGHTA and FQGNSA. This CDR3 spans 15 amino acids. Trimming took 3 bases from V and 3 from J; bases not matched to a gene: 6.

This rearrangement joins TRBV5-1 to TRBJ2-7; 8 bases align to TRBD1. The CDR3 contains 16 residues. V shed 0 bases, J shed 5 bases, and the junction held 10 bases outside the gene matches. From germline, CDR1 is SGHRS and CDR2 YFSETQ. CDR3 protein: CASSLGYGQGSDEQYF. CDR3 DNA sequence: TGCGCCAGCAGCTTGGGGTACGGACAGGGTAGCGACGAGCAGTACTTC.

This rearrangement joins TRBV12-3 or TRBV12-4 to TRBJ2-5, with 8 positions matching TRBD2. The CDR3 has 14 amino acids. Unmatched junction bases numbered 8, after V lost 6 bases and J lost 5 bases. The CDR3 DNA follows: TGTGCCAGCAGGATATCGGGAGGGAGTGAGACCCAGTACTTC. It yields the protein CASRISGGSETQYF.

This chain connects TRBV7-2 to TRBJ2-7; D may match TRBD1 or TRBD2 (5 bases each). V lost 4 bases and J lost 7, with 14 bases in between. CDR3 size: 13 residues. Germline CDR1 reads SGHTA; CDR2 reads FQGNSA. The DNA for the CDR3 is TGTGCCAGCAGCTGGGACCGCACGGGAGAGCAGTACTTC. Its protein product is CASSWDRTGEQYF.

This clonotype was found once. The rearrangement joins TRBV23-1 to TRBJ1-6; a possible D gene is TRBD1 (6 bases). TRBV23-1 is an ORF, and what it does is uncertain. Trimming removed 8 bases at V and 10 bases at J, with 21 bases between. The CDR3 totals 15 residues. CDR3 protein: CASLISEGGKSPLHF. CDR3 in DNA: TGCGCCAGCCTGATTAGCGAGGGGGGCAAATCACCCCTCCACTTT.

This clonotype occurred many times. The rearrangement joins TRBV20-1 to TRBJ1-2; 9 bases are a match to TRBD1. Germline lookup yields CDR1 DFQATT and CDR2 SNEGSKA (reference sequence). The CDR3 is 15 residues long. With V trimmed by 4 bases and J by 0 bases, 6 bases remained unmatched. CDR3 residues: CSATDRTGANYGYTF. In DNA form, the CDR3 reads TGCAGTGCTACCGACCGGACAGGGGCTAACTATGGCTACACCTTC.

This clonotype was counted a few times. The DNA of the CDR3 is TGCAGTGCTAGAGACAGGGCTGACTACTTC. Its protein is CSARDRADYF. V and J are TRBV20-1 and TRBJ2-5; weak D call: TRBD1 (5 bases). This CDR3 region has 10 residues. The V and J ends lost 0 bases and 14 bases respectively, with 10 bases between them. The germline V gene encodes CDR1 DFQATT and CDR2 SNEGSKA (reference sequence).

This rearrangement joins TRBV7-9 to TRBJ1-6; TRBD1 agrees at 7 bases. The CDR3 sequence is 15 residues long. With 6 bases clipped from V and 10 bases from J, the junction kept 12 bases outside the gene matches. The germline gives CDR1 SEHNR, CDR2 FQNEAQ (reference sequence). DNA of the CDR3: TGTGCCAGCAGGTCCCGGGACAGTCTACAATCACCCCTCCACTTT. Translating gives CASRSRDSLQSPLHF.

This chain joins TRBV28 and TRBJ2-5, with D tentatively TRBD1 (5 bases). Deletions cut 10 bases from V and 5 bases from J, with 14 bases between. This CDR3 has 12 amino acids. The V gene's germline CDR1 is MDHEN and CDR2 SYDVKM. CDR3 residues: CATSQGGETQYF. The CDR3, as DNA: TGTGCCACGTCCCAGGGTGGGGAGACCCAGTACTTC.

There are a few counts of this clonotype. J is TRBJ2-7 and V is TRBV7-2; no reliable D call. Looked up from germline, CDR1 is SGHTA and CDR2 is FQGNSA. V was clipped by 1 base and J by 3 bases, with 13 bases between them. The CDR3 length is 15 residues. The CDR3 region has the DNA TGTGCCAGCAGCTTAGATGGCCCTAGGTACTACGAGCAGTACTTC. This codes for CASSLDGPRYYEQYF.

This sequence joins TRBV14 and TRBJ1-1; D is unresolved. V dropped 0 bases and J dropped 10 bases, with 12 bases sitting between them. Germline V gene data show CDR1 as SGHDN and CDR2 as FVKESK. The CDR3 is 13 residues long. The chain's CDR3 is CASSQDLRGRAFF. CDR3 nucleotides: TGTGCCAGCAGCCAAGATCTTCGGGGTCGAGCTTTCTTT.

This clonotype was recorded once. The junction and the germline gene differ at one end; a read error may be behind it. This chain links TRBV20-1 with TRBJ2-1; TRBD1 is a possible D gene (6 bases). Germline lookup yields CDR1 DFQATT and CDR2 SNEGSKA (reference sequence). The CDR3 contains 12 residues. This CDR3 is CSAATGSNEQLF. In DNA form, the CDR3 reads TGCAGTGCTGCAACAGGGTCGAATGAGCAGTTATTC.

This clonotype has just a few counts. The V and J genes are TRBV20-1 and TRBJ2-3, with TRBD2 matching 9 bases. The V and J ends lost 6 bases and 14 bases, in that order; junction bases with no gene match: 12. Per the germline V gene, CDR1 is DFQATT and CDR2 is SNEGSKA (reference sequence). CDR3 length: 12 amino acids. CDR3 amino acids: CSATTSGRPRYF. The DNA of the CDR3 is TGCAGTGCAACGACTAGCGGAAGGCCCCGGTATTTT.

The chain recombines TRBV6-5 with TRBJ1-4, with D uncertain. The CDR3 runs 14 residues. Germline CDR1 is MNHEY and CDR2 is SVGAGI. V shed 2 bases and J shed 5 bases, with 9 bases lying between them. CDR3 in amino acids: CASSYDTSNEKLFF. As DNA, the CDR3 is TGTGCCAGCAGTTACGACACCAGCAATGAAAAACTGTTTTTT.

CDR3 DNA: TGTGCCAGTAGTATAGAGGGTAGAGGTGGGGCGGATACGCAGTATTTT. This encodes CASSIEGRGGADTQYF. The V call is TRBV19, the J call TRBJ2-3; a possible D gene is TRBD1 (5 bases). Germline V gives CDR1 LNHDA, CDR2 SQIVND (reference sequence). This CDR3 is 16 amino acids long. Deletions cut 0 bases from V and 6 bases from J, with 16 bases between.

This clonotype was seen a handful of times. CDR3 residues: CTSSQVAFCGYGYTF. The DNA of the CDR3 is TGCACCAGCAGCCAAGTTGCGTTCTGCGGCTATGGCTACACCTTC. The chain carries TRBV1 and TRBJ1-2. TRBV1 is recorded as a pseudogene. This CDR3 has 15 residues.

V usage is TRBV19 and J usage is TRBJ2-1; 7 nucleotides line up with TRBD2. CDR1 is LNHDA and CDR2 is SQIVND in the germline V gene (reference sequence). The V segment lost 2 bases and the J segment 5 bases; nucleotides outside the gene matches: 6. CDR3 size: 15 residues. Written as DNA, the CDR3 is TGTGCCAGTAGTATATCTAGCGGTCACCACAATGAGCAGTTCTTC. Residues: CASSISSGHHNEQFF.

This clonotype occurred many times. J is TRBJ2-1 and V is TRBV29-1; D remains ambiguous. CDR1 is SQVTM, CDR2 ANQGSEA, per germline. The CDR3 spans 15 residues. Trimming removed 1 base at V and 0 bases at J, with 10 bases between. CDR3 loop: CSVEGSSSSYNEQFF. The DNA of the CDR3 is TGCAGCGTTGAAGGATCCTCGAGCTCCTACAATGAGCAGTTCTTC.

This clonotype was observed a few times. This sequence joins TRBV5-1 and TRBJ2-3; D not resolved. V gave up 6 bases and J gave up 0 bases, with 11 bases separating them. Germline CDR1 reads SGHRS; CDR2 reads YFSETQ. This CDR3 comprises 14 residues. The CDR3 DNA is TGCGCCAGCAATCCCGGGCCCAGCACAGATACGCAGTATTTT. As protein: CASNPGPSTDTQYF.

The chain combines TRBV29-1 with TRBJ1-2; 9 bases align to TRBD1. With V trimmed by 4 bases and J by 4 bases, 7 bases remained unmatched. CDR1 and CDR2 from the germline V gene are SQVTM and ANQGSEA. CDR3 length equals 14 residues. This CDR3 is CSVAHRGLVYGYTF. The DNA of the CDR3 is TGCAGCGTTGCCCACAGGGGGCTCGTCTATGGCTACACCTTC.

The CDR3 loop is CASSFRRSATEAFF. CDR3 bases: TGTGCCAGCAGTTTTCGGCGGAGTGCAACTGAAGCTTTCTTT. The J gene is TRBJ1-1, the V gene TRBV12-3 or TRBV12-4; D call uncertain. This CDR3 is built from 14 residues. The V end lost 3 bases, the J end lost 5 bases, and 13 bases lay between the germline ends.

This chain links TRBV5-1 with TRBJ1-1, with 8 bases aligning to TRBD1. V was clipped by 4 bases and J by 6 bases; unmatched bases: 8. Germline CDR1 and CDR2: SGHRS and YFSETQ. The CDR3 loop spans 14 amino acids. The CDR3 region has the DNA TGCGCCAGCAGCATAGACGGACAGGGCGCTGAAGCTTTCTTT. It translates to CASSIDGQGAEAFF. Based on the CDR3 plus reference TRBV5-1 and TRBJ1-1, the full variable domain is KAGVTQTPRYLIKTRGQQVTLSCSPISGHRSVSWYQQTPGQGLQFLFEYFSETQRNKGNFPGRFSGRQFSNSRSEMNVSTLELGDSALYLCASSIDGQGAEAFFGQGTRLTVV.

This clonotype occurred a few times. This chain connects TRBV5-5 to TRBJ1-1; D is ambiguous. This CDR3 has 14 amino acids. The germline V gene has CDR1 SGHKS and CDR2 YYEKEE (reference sequence). Trimming removed 0 bases from V and 7 bases from J, with 13 bases in between. The DNA of the CDR3 is TGTGCCAGCAGCTTGGCCAGCGAATACGATGAAGCTTTCTTT. Translation gives CASSLASEYDEAFF.

In the case of this clonotype: No conserved phenylalanine or tryptophan is present at the end of the CDR3, so a read error is the likely explanation. V gene TRBV7-3 combines with J gene TRBJ2-5; tentatively, D is TRBD1 or TRBD2 (6 bases each). Trimming stripped 0 bases from V and 4 bases from J, with 12 bases between. Germline loops: CDR1 SGHTA, CDR2 FQGTGA. The CDR3 is 15 amino acids. The CDR3 region is CASSLTGGRVETQYY. The DNA of the CDR3 is TGTGCCAGCAGCTTAACGGGGGGCCGCGTAGAGACCCAGTACTAC.

At least ten counts were recorded for this clonotype. The CDR3 here is CASSQTGEKLFF. Written as DNA, the CDR3 is TGTGCCAGCAGCCAAACAGGGGAAAAACTGTTTTTT. This chain joins TRBV4-2 and TRBJ1-4, with a possible D match to TRBD1 (6 bases). V was shortened by 2 bases and J by 8 bases, with 6 bases between the two germline ends. CDR1 and CDR2 from the germline V gene are LGHNA and YNFKEQ. The CDR3 length is 12 residues.